This T cell receptor beta chain was documented in a study of OX40 agonist ivuxolimab in advanced cancers. TCRdb's copy holds only in-frame clones and misses some; the assay was immunoSEQ multiplex PCR. The sample has approximately 40,000 clones, about 77% seen once; the top ten hold approximately 20%. The origin of this receptor is an adult with an advanced solid tumor such as melanoma, head and neck, liver or kidney cancer. The material was CD4+ or CD8+ T cells sorted from blood, obtained in a trial of the OX40 agonist ivuxolimab.

CDR3 protein: CASSQDGGDTEAFF. CDR3 coding DNA: TGCGCCAGCAGCCAAGATGGGGGTGACACTGAAGCTTTCTTT. The chain links TRBV4-3 to TRBJ1-1; TRBD1 is a possible D gene (5 bases). The CDR3 contains 14 residues. V lost 0 bases, J lost 3 bases, and 8 bases lay in between. Germline loops: CDR1 LGHNA, CDR2 YSLEER.